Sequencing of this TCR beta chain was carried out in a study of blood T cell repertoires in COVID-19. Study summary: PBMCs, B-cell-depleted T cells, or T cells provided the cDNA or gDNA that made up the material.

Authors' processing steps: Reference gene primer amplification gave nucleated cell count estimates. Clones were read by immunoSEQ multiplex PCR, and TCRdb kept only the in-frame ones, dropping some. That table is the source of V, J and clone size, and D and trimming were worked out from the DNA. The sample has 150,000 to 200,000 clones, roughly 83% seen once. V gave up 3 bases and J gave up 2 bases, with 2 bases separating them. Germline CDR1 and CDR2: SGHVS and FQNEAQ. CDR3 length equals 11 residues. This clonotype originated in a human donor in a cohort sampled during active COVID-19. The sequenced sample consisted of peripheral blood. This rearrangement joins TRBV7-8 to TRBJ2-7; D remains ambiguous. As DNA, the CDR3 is TGTGCCAGCAGCTTCGCCTACGAGCAGTACTTC. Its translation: CASSFAYEQYF.